Listed here are 32 T cell receptor beta chains from one sample, sequenced in a study of Tregs in tolerant kidney transplant recipients. Some clones are missing from TCRdb's copy, which holds only in-frame ones; the method was immunoSEQ multiplex PCR. The top ten clones hold approximately 10% of a sample with about 66,000 clones, roughly 89% of them seen once. Sequences were derived from CD8+ T cells from blood, sampled before the transplant. These TCRs come from a human donor who received a combined kidney and bone marrow transplant.

J is TRBJ2-1 and V is TRBV4-3; D gene uncertain. V was cut by 2 bases and J by 1 base, with 9 bases left in between. CDR1 is LGHNA and CDR2 is YSLEER in the germline V gene. This CDR3 spans 15 amino acids. CDR3 amino acids: CASSQTSLSYNEQFF. CDR3 coding DNA: TGCGCCAGCAGCCAAACGAGTTTGTCCTACAATGAGCAGTTCTTC.

This clone came up once. The chain couples TRBV27 to TRBJ2-5, with a tentative D call TRBD2 (6 bases). This CDR3 comprises 13 residues. Germline CDR1 and CDR2: MNHEY and SMNVEV (reference sequence). Between the trimmed V and J ends, which lost 1 base and 9 bases, there was a span of 12 bases. Here the CDR3 reads CASSLFRAGPQYF. DNA for the CDR3: TGTGCCAGCAGTTTATTTAGGGCGGGGCCCCAGTACTTC.

The V call is TRBV5-1, the J call TRBJ2-7; 10 bases are a match to TRBD1. The CDR3 contains 16 residues. Per the germline V gene, CDR1 is SGHRS and CDR2 is YFSETQ. Germline trimming cut 1 base from V and 0 bases from J; bases unmatched to any gene: 4. The CDR3 region has the DNA TGCGCCAGCAGCTTGTACGGACAGGGGGTCTCCTACGAGCAGTACTTC. It codes for CASSLYGQGVSYEQYF.

The chain recombines TRBV27 with TRBJ2-1; a weak D match, TRBD1 (5 bases). With 2 bases removed from V and 4 bases from J, the gap between germline ends came to 6 bases. CDR1 and CDR2 (germline): MNHEY, SMNVEV (reference sequence). The CDR3 has 13 amino acids. This chain's CDR3 is CASSLRGYNEQFF. CDR3 coding DNA: TGTGCCAGCAGTTTAAGGGGTTACAATGAGCAGTTCTTC.

V and J are TRBV6-5 and TRBJ2-7; weak D call: TRBD1 (7 bases). The CDR3 is made up of 16 amino acids. Germline V lookup: CDR1 MNHEY, CDR2 SVGAGI. The V and J ends lost 3 bases and 6 bases respectively, with 21 bases between them. The CDR3 DNA reads TGTGCCAGCAGTTATCAGGCAGGGGGGTCGCCTGGCGAGCAGTACTTC. This gives the protein CASSYQAGGSPGEQYF.

V and J are TRBV7-2 and TRBJ2-1; 8 bases agree with TRBD1. Germline CDR1 SGHTA, CDR2 FQGNSA. The length of the CDR3 is 12 residues. Germline trimming cut 8 bases from V and 9 bases from J; bases unmatched to any gene: 6. In DNA, the CDR3 is TGTGCCAGCTCCCGCAGGGGGCTTGAGCAGTTCTTC. It translates to CASSRRGLEQFF.

The chain employs TRBV30 and TRBJ2-2; 9 bases agree with TRBD1. Germline CDR1 is GTSNPN and CDR2 is SVGIG (reference sequence). Trimming cost V 5 bases and J 5 bases; bases outside gene matches: 3. This CDR3 spans 13 amino acids. The CDR3 region has the DNA TGTGCCTGGGCGACAGGGGGGACCGGGGAGCTGTTTTTT. Protein sequence: CAWATGGTGELFF.

The rearrangement uses TRBV27 and TRBJ1-5, with a weak D call TRBD1 (6 bases). Germline values: CDR1 MNHEY, CDR2 SMNVEV (reference sequence). This CDR3 is 13 amino acids long. Trimming pared 4 bases from V and 4 bases from J, leaving 8 bases between. The CDR3 DNA follows: TGTGCCAGCAGTTGGACAGCAAATCAGCCCCAGCATTTT. Amino acid sequence: CASSWTANQPQHF.

This chain uses TRBV5-6 with TRBJ2-7, with no clear D. This CDR3 contains 14 residues. Trimming cost V 0 bases and J 2 bases, with 9 bases left between them. Germline CDR1 SGHDT, CDR2 YYEEEE. The CDR3, as DNA: TGTGCCAGCAGCTTGGGAAGCCAAGCCTACGAGCAGTACTTC. Translating gives CASSLGSQAYEQYF. The whole variable domain, filled in from reference TRBV5-6 and TRBJ2-7, reads DAGVTQSPTHLIKTRGQQVTLRCSPKSGHDTVSWYQQALGQGPQFIFQYYEEEERQRGNFPDRFSGHQFPNYSSELNVNALLLGDSALYLCASSLGSQAYEQYFGPGTRLTVT.

The rearrangement joins TRBV7-9 to TRBJ2-7; no definite D call. V was pared by 5 bases and J by 0 bases, with 2 bases between. Germline CDR1 SEHNR, CDR2 FQNEAQ (reference sequence). The CDR3 consists of 11 residues. CDR3 protein: CASSRSYEQYF. The CDR3, as DNA: TGTGCCAGCAGCCGCTCCTACGAGCAGTACTTC.

The chain is built from TRBV30 and TRBJ1-1; D unresolved. Trimming removed 2 bases at V and 1 base at J, with 8 bases between. Germline CDR1 and CDR2: GTSNPN and SVGIG (reference sequence). This CDR3 has 13 residues. CDR3 bases: TGTGCCTGGAGTCGAAACACGAACACTGAAGCTTTCTTT. As protein: CAWSRNTNTEAFF.

J is TRBJ1-1 and V is TRBV5-5; tentative D call: TRBD1 (6 bases). Germline loops: CDR1 SGHKS, CDR2 YYEKEE (reference sequence). This CDR3 region has 13 residues. V lost 0 bases to trimming and J lost 6 bases, with 9 bases between them. CDR3 amino acids: CASSLVEGAEAFF. Here the CDR3 DNA reads TGTGCCAGCAGCTTGGTAGAGGGGGCTGAAGCTTTCTTT.

The chain's CDR3 is CATTGLSGELFF. The CDR3, as DNA: TGTGCCACCACCGGGTTGAGCGGGGAGCTGTTTTTT. The rearrangement links TRBV4-2 to TRBJ2-2; D not resolved. V was shortened by 10 bases and J by 7 bases, with 13 bases between the two germline ends. Germline V lookup: CDR1 LGHNA, CDR2 YNFKEQ. The CDR3 contains 12 residues.

This clone was counted once. This chain connects TRBV4-3 to TRBJ2-7; 12 nucleotides match TRBD1. Unmatched junction bases numbered 3, after V lost 4 bases and J lost 5 bases. CDR1 and CDR2 (germline): LGHNA, YSLEER. The CDR3 covers 14 residues. This CDR3 reads CASSPRDRGHEQYF. DNA of the CDR3: TGCGCCAGCAGCCCCCGGGACAGGGGGCACGAGCAGTACTTC.

V usage is TRBV4-3 and J usage is TRBJ2-1, with 8 bases fitting TRBD2. Germline CDR1 reads LGHNA; CDR2 reads YSLEER. Trimming cost V 0 bases and J 5 bases; bases outside gene matches: 3. This CDR3 region has 15 residues. CDR3 residues: CASSQEPSGHNEQFF. CDR3 sequence (DNA): TGCGCCAGCAGCCAAGAACCTAGCGGGCACAATGAGCAGTTCTTC.

The chain has TRBV9 and TRBJ2-2; 7 nucleotides match TRBD1. Looked up from germline, CDR1 is SGDLS and CDR2 is YYNGEE. V lost 0 bases to trimming and J lost 6 bases; unmatched junction nucleotides: 5. This CDR3 comprises 15 residues. The CDR3 region has the DNA TGTGCCAGCAGCGTAGCAACAGGGGCGTCCGGGGAGCTGTTTTTT. It is translated as CASSVATGASGELFF.

The J gene is TRBJ2-7, the V gene TRBV2; unclear D gene. The CDR3 consists of 15 residues. The V and J ends lost 1 base and 2 bases respectively, with 12 bases between them. The V gene's germline CDR1 is SNHLY and CDR2 FYNNEI. CDR3: CASSEGQLGPYEQYF. For the CDR3, the DNA is TGTGCCAGCAGTGAAGGGCAATTGGGCCCCTACGAGCAGTACTTC.

The chain has TRBV4-3 and TRBJ2-5; 9 nucleotides line up with TRBD1. The J call is uncertain, as TRBJ2-7 better fits the DNA end. CDR1 and CDR2 from the germline V gene are LGHNA and YSLEER. The CDR3 is made up of 14 amino acids. CDR3 in DNA: TGCGCCAGCAGCCCCGGGACAGGGCTTCCCGAGCAGTACTTC. It encodes CASSPGTGLPEQYF.

The chain is built from TRBV13 and TRBJ2-1; D may be TRBD2 (5 bases). Germline CDR1 is PRHDT and CDR2 is FYEKMQ (reference sequence). This CDR3 spans 14 amino acids. Trimming took off 5 bases at V and 3 bases at J, with 11 bases between the two ends. CDR3 sequence (DNA): TGTGCCAGCAGCCTCCTCGGGGTCTACAATGAGCAGTTCTTC. As protein: CASSLLGVYNEQFF.

This clone has more than one count but fewer than ten. The chain links TRBV7-2 to TRBJ2-2; a weak D match, TRBD1 (6 bases). This CDR3 contains 15 residues. V lost 8 bases and J 3 bases, leaving 16 bases between the germline ends. Germline CDR1 SGHTA, CDR2 FQGNSA. This CDR3 is CASQGLETHTGELFF. Written as DNA, the CDR3 is TGTGCCAGCCAGGGGTTAGAGACCCACACCGGGGAGCTGTTTTTT.

This chain joins TRBV30 and TRBJ1-3; 7 bases fit TRBD1. Germline CDR1 GTSNPN, CDR2 SVGIG (reference sequence). Trimming cost V 5 bases and J 2 bases; bases outside gene matches: 12. This CDR3 has 16 residues. The CDR3 sequence: CAWDSGTELTGNTIYF. CDR3 nucleotides: TGTGCCTGGGATTCCGGGACAGAATTAACTGGAAACACCATATATTTT. Filled out from reference TRBV30 and TRBJ1-3, the complete variable domain reads SQTIHQWPATLVQPVGSPLSLECTVEGTSNPNLYWYRQAAGRGLQLLFYSVGIGQISSEVPQNLSASRPQDRQFILSSKKLLLSDSGFYLCAWDSGTELTGNTIYFGEGSWLTVV.

The chain combines TRBV27 with TRBJ2-7, with D possibly TRBD1 on 6 matching bases. CDR3 length: 13 amino acids. In germline, CDR1 is MNHEY, CDR2 SMNVEV (reference sequence). Between the trimmed V and J ends, which lost 5 bases and 2 bases, there was a span of 10 bases. The CDR3 region is CASSMTGAYEQYF. Here the CDR3 DNA reads TGTGCCAGCAGTATGACAGGCGCCTACGAGCAGTACTTC.

The V and J genes are TRBV7-9 and TRBJ2-7; TRBD1 aligns across 9 bases. V gave up 6 bases and J gave up 5 bases; unmatched junction bases: 5. This CDR3 contains 13 residues. Per the germline V gene, CDR1 is SEHNR and CDR2 is FQNEAQ (reference sequence). The CDR3 DNA reads TGTGCCAGCAGGCCCCGGGACAGGGACGAGCAGTACTTC. Protein product: CASRPRDRDEQYF. Full variable domain (remainder filled in from reference TRBV7-9 and TRBJ2-7): DTGVSQNPRHKITKRGQNVTFRCDPISEHNRLYWYRQTLGQGPEFLTYFQNEAQLEKSRLLSDRFSAERPKGSFSTLEIQRTEQGDSAMYLCASRPRDRDEQYFGPGTRLTVT.

The rearrangement uses TRBV6-4 and TRBJ2-5; unclear D gene. This CDR3 has 15 residues. Per the germline V gene, CDR1 is MRHNA and CDR2 is SNTAGT. V was shortened by 0 bases and J by 5 bases, with 13 bases between the two germline ends. The CDR3 here is CASSDSGATGETQYF. CDR3 nucleotide sequence: TGTGCCAGCAGTGACTCTGGCGCGACCGGGGAGACCCAGTACTTC.

This rearrangement joins TRBV19 to TRBJ2-7, with D possibly TRBD1 on 5 matching bases. Germline CDR1 LNHDA, CDR2 SQIVND (reference sequence). There are 12 residues in the CDR3. Trimming cost V 5 bases and J 2 bases, with 7 bases left between them. DNA of the CDR3: TGTGCCAGTAGTGACAGTCCCTACGAGCAGTACTTC. Amino acid sequence: CASSDSPYEQYF.

The chain combines TRBV6-5 with TRBJ2-7; D uncertain. The CDR3 length is 11 residues. V was cut by 5 bases and J by 3 bases, with 5 bases left in between. Germline V gene sequence: CDR1 MNHEY, CDR2 SVGAGI. CDR3 protein: CASSLYYEQYF. Written as DNA, the CDR3 is TGTGCCAGCAGTCTTTACTACGAGCAGTACTTC.

This sequence joins TRBV11-2 and TRBJ2-5, with 9 bases identical to TRBD2. In germline, CDR1 is SGHAT, CDR2 FQNNGV. The length of the CDR3 is 17 residues. With V trimmed by 1 base and J by 1 base, 7 bases remained unmatched. The CDR3 here is CASSLGGVAGVQETQYF. The CDR3 coding sequence is TGTGCCAGCAGCTTAGGGGGGGTAGCGGGGGTCCAAGAGACCCAGTACTTC.

J is TRBJ2-7 and V is TRBV7-6; possibly TRBD2 for D (5 bases). The CDR3 runs to 15 residues. Germline loops: CDR1 SGHVS, CDR2 FNYEAQ. Trimming cost V 4 bases and J 2 bases, with 15 bases left between them. CDR3 loop: CASSSSYGGAYEQYF. The CDR3 nucleotides read TGTGCCAGCAGCTCTAGCTACGGTGGGGCCTACGAGCAGTACTTC.

The rearrangement uses TRBV13 and TRBJ1-2; D not certain. The CDR3 spans 13 residues. V gave up 5 bases and J gave up 2 bases, with 9 bases separating them. Germline assignment: CDR1 PRHDT and CDR2 FYEKMQ (reference sequence). The DNA of the CDR3 is TGTGCCAGCAGCCATGGCAGAAACTATGGCTACACCTTC. Its protein is CASSHGRNYGYTF.

The chain uses TRBV4-1 and TRBJ2-1; D possibly corresponds to TRBD1 (6 bases). CDR3 length: 15 amino acids. Trimming took off 0 bases at V and 4 bases at J, with 10 bases between the two ends. Germline CDR1 reads MGHRA; CDR2 reads YSYEKL. The CDR3 sequence is CASSQDPGQYNEQFF. CDR3 bases: TGCGCCAGCAGCCAAGATCCCGGACAGTACAATGAGCAGTTCTTC.

The rearrangement joins TRBV30 to TRBJ2-7, with 7 nucleotides matching TRBD2. The CDR3 sequence is 14 residues long. CDR1 is GTSNPN and CDR2 is SVGIG in the germline V gene (reference sequence). V lost 3 bases to trimming and J lost 5 bases; unmatched junction nucleotides: 10. The CDR3 loop is CAWRGGKGLDEQYF. The DNA for the CDR3 is TGTGCCTGGAGGGGGGGGAAGGGGCTCGACGAGCAGTACTTC.

Comments on this clone: One junction end does not reproduce the germline sequence, and a read error may be involved. Other DNA variants within this sample encode the same CDR3. V is TRBV2 and J is TRBJ1-6; D perhaps matches TRBD1 (6 bases). CDR3 length equals 14 residues. The germline V gene encodes CDR1 SNHLY and CDR2 FYNNEI. In DNA, the CDR3 is TGTGCCAGCAAATCGGGACACAGGGATTCCCCCCTCCACTTT. This translates into CASKSGHRDSPLHF. Using reference TRBV2 and TRBJ1-6 for the parts outside the CDR3, the full variable domain is EPEVTQTPSHQVTQMGQEVILRCVPISNHLYFYWYRQILGQKVEFLVSFYNNEISEKSEIFDDQFSVERPDGSNFTLKIRSTKLEDSAMYFCASKSGHRDSPLHFGNGTRLTVT.